This T cell receptor (beta chain) was sequenced for a study of breast tumors, draining lymph nodes, adjacent tissues. Points from the study as a whole: The data were judged consistent with most tumor T cells coming from lymph node and expanding in tumor. Compared with lymph nodes, tumors were less diverse; compared with nontumor tissue, more. Luminal-like breast cancer showed significantly greater tumor-nontumor repertoire similarity than basal-like breast cancer did. Tumor T cell lymph node origin was a supported hypothesis, not proven.

MiXCR, applied by TCRdb to the multiplex PCR reads, yields one record per CDR3 protein. The table lists over 35,000 distinct CDR3 sequences, roughly 36% of them singletons, with 11% in the top ten. A word on this clonotype: The target antigen is unknown. Its ends do not fully match the called genes, so a read error is possible.

The CDR3 spans 11 residues. Germline V CDR1 and CDR2: SQVTM, ANQGSEA. This chain links TRBV29-1 with TRBJ2-7; D is unclear. Sequenced material: breast tumor tissue. This receptor was taken from a female donor with breast cancer. Some clones in this sample may be carry-over from other donors' samples. The CDR3 coding sequence is TGCAGCGTTGAAACCTCCTACGAGCAGCACTTC. It translates to CSVETSYEQHF.